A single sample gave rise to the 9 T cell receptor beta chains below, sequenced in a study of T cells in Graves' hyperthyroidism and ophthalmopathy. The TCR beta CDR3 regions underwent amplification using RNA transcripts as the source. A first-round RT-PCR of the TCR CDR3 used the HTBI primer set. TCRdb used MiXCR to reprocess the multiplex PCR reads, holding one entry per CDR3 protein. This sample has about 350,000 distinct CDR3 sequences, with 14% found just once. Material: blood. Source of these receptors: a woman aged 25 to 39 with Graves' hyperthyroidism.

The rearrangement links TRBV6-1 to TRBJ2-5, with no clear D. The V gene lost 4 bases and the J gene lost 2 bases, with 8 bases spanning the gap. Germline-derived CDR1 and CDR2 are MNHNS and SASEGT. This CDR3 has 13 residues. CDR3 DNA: TGTGCCAGCAGTGCTGTCTGGCAAGAGACCCAGTACTTC. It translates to CASSAVWQETQYF.

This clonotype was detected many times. The CDR3 DNA follows: TGTGCCAGCAGCTTAGATCGAGGAGCTTCCTACGAGCAGTACTTC. This encodes CASSLDRGASYEQYF. The chain joins TRBV11-2 to TRBJ2-7; D unresolved. CDR1 is SGHAT, CDR2 FQNNGV, per germline. Trimming removed 0 bases at V and 1 base at J, with 10 bases between. The CDR3 runs to 15 residues.

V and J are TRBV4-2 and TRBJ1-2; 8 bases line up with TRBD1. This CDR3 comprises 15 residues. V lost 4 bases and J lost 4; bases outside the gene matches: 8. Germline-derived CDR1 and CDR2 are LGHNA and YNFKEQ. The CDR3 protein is CASSPGDRGTYGYTF. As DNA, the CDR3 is TGTGCCAGCAGCCCCGGCGACAGGGGAACCTATGGCTACACCTTC.

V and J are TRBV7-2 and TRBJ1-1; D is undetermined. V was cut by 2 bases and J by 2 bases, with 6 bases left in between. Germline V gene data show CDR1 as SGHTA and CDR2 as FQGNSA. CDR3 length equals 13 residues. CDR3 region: CASSLPANTEAFF. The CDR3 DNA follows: TGTGCCAGCAGCTTACCGGCCAACACTGAAGCTTTCTTT.

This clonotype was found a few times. CDR3 sequence: CASSQDLHSYGYTF. In DNA, the CDR3 is TGCGCCAGCAGCCAAGATCTCCATAGCTATGGCTACACCTTC. The genes are TRBV4-3 and TRBJ1-2; unclear D gene. The CDR3 totals 14 residues. V shed 0 bases and J shed 4 bases, with 9 bases lying between them. Germline V gene data show CDR1 as LGHNA and CDR2 as YSLEER.

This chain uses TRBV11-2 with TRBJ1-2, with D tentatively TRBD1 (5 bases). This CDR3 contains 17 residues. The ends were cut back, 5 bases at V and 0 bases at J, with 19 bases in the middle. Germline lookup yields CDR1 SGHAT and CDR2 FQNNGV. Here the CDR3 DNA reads TGTGCCAGCAGCCCAGGCTTTTGGCAGGGAGCTAACTATGGCTACACCTTC. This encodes CASSPGFWQGANYGYTF.

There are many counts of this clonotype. CDR3 sequence: CATLAGEGTGELFF. The DNA of the CDR3 is TGTGCCACCTTAGCGGGAGAAGGGACCGGGGAGCTGTTTTTT. The chain employs TRBV10-3 and TRBJ2-2; TRBD2 matches 9 bases. From germline, CDR1 is ENHRY and CDR2 SYGVKD. The CDR3 is 14 residues long. J gave up 5 bases and V 10 bases, and 8 bases lay outside the gene matches.

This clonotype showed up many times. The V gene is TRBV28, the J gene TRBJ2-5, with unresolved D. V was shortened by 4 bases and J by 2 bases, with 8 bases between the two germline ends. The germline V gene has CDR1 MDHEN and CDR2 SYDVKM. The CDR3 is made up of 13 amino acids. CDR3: CASSSPGQETQYF. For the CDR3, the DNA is TGTGCCAGCAGTTCCCCAGGTCAAGAGACCCAGTACTTC.

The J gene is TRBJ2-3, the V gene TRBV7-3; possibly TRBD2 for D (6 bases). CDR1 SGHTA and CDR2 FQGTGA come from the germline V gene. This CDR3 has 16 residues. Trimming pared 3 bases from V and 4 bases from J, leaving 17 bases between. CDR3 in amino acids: CASSLNSGPSSDTQYF. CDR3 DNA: TGTGCCAGCAGCTTGAACAGCGGGCCGTCCTCAGATACGCAGTATTTT.